This TCR beta chain was recovered during a study of T cells in Graves' hyperthyroidism and ophthalmopathy. Authors of the study amplified TCR beta CDR3 regions from RNA transcripts. A first-round RT-PCR of the TCR CDR3 used the HTBI primer set. TCRdb re-derived calls from the multiplex PCR reads in MiXCR, one entry per CDR3 protein. The sample consists of 550,000 to 650,000 distinct CDR3 sequences, approximately 14% of them appearing once. Uncontrolled infection, other autoimmune disease, pregnancy or lactation disqualified patients from enrolment. The CDR3 consists of 16 residues. CDR1 is LGHDT, CDR2 YNNKEL, per germline (reference sequence). V shed 0 bases and J 7 bases; nucleotides not matched to a gene: 7. Many counts were recorded for this clonotype.

Sequenced input: blood. The clonotype originates from a middle-aged woman with Graves' hyperthyroidism. The gene calls are TRBV3-1 and TRBJ2-1; 9 nucleotides agree with TRBD2. This chain's CDR3 is CASSQDWAGGANEQFF. For the CDR3, the DNA is TGTGCCAGCAGCCAAGACTGGGCGGGAGGGGCGAATGAGCAGTTCTTC.